The T cell receptor beta chain under discussion was sequenced for a study of shared clonotypes between healthy human individuals. The repertoire was sequenced with immunoSEQ multiplex PCR; TCRdb's copy has only in-frame clones and lacks some. The table has about 2.1 million clones, roughly 95% seen once. Germline values: CDR1 SEHNR, CDR2 FQNEAQ (reference sequence). The CDR3 spans 15 residues. Trimming cost V 2 bases and J 4 bases; bases outside gene matches: 6. General observations from the study: Only blood was sampled; tissue repertoires likely differ. Non-shared clonotypes had lower generation probabilities than those shared by all four donors.

The naive CD8 fraction comprised CD45RO-negative cells positively selected for CCR7 and excluded terminally differentiated effector memory CD45RA+ cells. Remarks on this clone: Its specificity is not known.

The receptor was derived from a young man in good health. Some clones in this sample may be carry-over from other donors' samples. The gene calls are TRBV7-9 and TRBJ2-5; TRBD2 matches at 8 bases. The specimen sequenced was naive CD8+ T cells from PBMCs. CDR3 in DNA: TGTGCCAGCAGCTTAACGGGAGGGCCGGGAGAGACCCAGTACTTC. Translated: CASSLTGGPGETQYF. The full variable domain, completed using reference TRBV7-9 and TRBJ2-5, is DTGVSQNPRHKITKRGQNVTFRCDPISEHNRLYWYRQTLGQGPEFLTYFQNEAQLEKSRLLSDRFSAERPKGSFSTLEIQRTEQGDSAMYLCASSLTGGPGETQYFGPGTRLLVL.